This is a list of T cell receptor beta chains from one sample in a study of identical twins. TCRdb itself ran the 5' RACE reads through MiXCR, one entry per CDR3 protein. The sample yields approximately 700,000 distinct CDR3 sequences, around a sixth seen once. The data were also submitted as part of a second study, on T cells expressing NK-cell markers.

Sequencing was done on a sample of PBMCs. These receptors were collected from a woman aged 18-35 years in good health. The conserved cysteine and the conserved F or W are not part of the CDR3 here.

j_gene | v_gene | CDR3aa
TRBJ2-1 | TRBV6-5 | ASSYWAGPYNEQF
TRBJ1-2 | TRBV5-5 | ASSLDRLRDGYT
TRBJ2-2 | TRBV20-1 | SASGGTSFPGELF
TRBJ2-6 | TRBV6-1 | ARRGTGVSGANVLT
TRBJ2-7 | TRBV20-1 | SARGRTVYEQY
TRBJ2-1 | TRBV5-1 | ASSYFGGLNEQF
TRBJ2-7 | TRBV7-8 | ASSSGTGEDEQY
TRBJ1-2 | TRBV7-2 | ASSLIPGIYGYT
TRBJ2-6 | TRBV6-1 | ASRPGGLSGANVLT
TRBJ2-7 | TRBV15 | ATSRGVGRYEQY
TRBJ2-3 | TRBV5-1 | ASTSVGSTDTQY
TRBJ1-4 | TRBV7-6 | ASSRTTTNEKLF
TRBJ2-1 | TRBV20-1 | SAMTTPTYNEQF
TRBJ2-1 | TRBV15 | ATRALFSGSI
TRBJ2-3 | TRBV12-3/TRBV12-4 | ASTGGRTDTQY
TRBJ2-7 | TRBV5-1 | ASSLWGAEEQY
TRBJ2-1 | TRBV12-3/TRBV12-4 | ASSLRPAGGRGEQF
TRBJ1-1 | TRBV11-1 | ASRKPPGQTRTPNTEAF
TRBJ2-1 | TRBV7-8 | ASSSSRGGRGKEQF
TRBJ2-3 | TRBV15 | ATSRDPLAVPDTQY
TRBJ2-1 | TRBV18 | ASSPEQNEQF
TRBJ2-7 | TRBV27 | ASRHGTGGTYEQY
TRBJ2-1 | TRBV24-1 | ATSDSGRFNEQF
TRBJ2-6 | TRBV27 | ASSDGANVLT
TRBJ2-2 | TRBV20-1 | SARRTNANTGELF
TRBJ1-1 | TRBV3-1 | ASSRAGIEAF
TRBJ2-4 | TRBV12-3/TRBV12-4 | ASSPGTLRNIQY
TRBJ1-1 | TRBV12-3/TRBV12-4 | ASTLTGRAEAF
TRBJ2-7 | TRBV6-5 | ASSYSNGLDSYEQY
TRBJ2-7 | TRBV6-1 | ASSEIPGTYEQY
TRBJ1-1 | TRBV29-1 | SVEGAGLNTEAF
TRBJ2-1 | TRBV3-1 | ASSQVTNNEQF
TRBJ2-5 | TRBV3-1 | ASSQGSGARETQY
TRBJ2-5 | TRBV7-9 | ASSRAVRNRQETQY
TRBJ1-5 | TRBV20-1 | SARGLKGFSNQPQH
TRBJ2-2 | TRBV5-1 | ASSLQHANTGELF
TRBJ1-2 | TRBV4-2 | ASSLTAPHSRGRYGYT
TRBJ1-1 | TRBV4-1 | ASSRDSMRNTEAF
TRBJ2-3 | TRBV5-1 | ASSISGRALRDTQY
TRBJ2-4 | TRBV12-3/TRBV12-4 | ASTEGNIQY
TRBJ1-1 | TRBV7-2 | ASSPQGVVNTEAF
TRBJ2-5 | TRBV3-1 | AVGPSGRALKETQY
TRBJ2-4 | TRBV20-1 | SAALRGVGY
TRBJ2-1 | TRBV5-1 | ASSLGLGLADEQF
TRBJ2-4 | TRBV15 | ATSRDQPSGTFTLAKNIQY